The clone carrying this TCR beta chain came up many times. Its matching antigen is unknown. Germline CDR1 is SGHVS and CDR2 is FNYEAQ. The CDR3 is 16 amino acids. J was trimmed by 5 bases and V by 3 bases; bases with no gene match: 7. The data were taken from a study of HIV-infected patients and healthy controls. Study conclusions and caveats: Eight alpha and eight beta V genes differed significantly in mean usage between HIV-infected patients and controls. In healthy controls, MAIT alpha CDR3s were common; in HIV+ repertoires, severely depleted.

Alpha and beta constant-region primers primed reverse transcription of about 500 ng RNA. Each of the alpha and beta chains got its own library through chain-specific third strand synthesis with indices. Ligation attached cDNA to a 5' RACE adapter that carried a random hexamer and SP2 site. TCRdb analysed the 5' RACE reads with MiXCR anew, one entry per CDR3 protein. The sample holds roughly 22,000 distinct CDR3 sequences; approximately 7.7% are singletons and the top ten take around 4.1%. The repertoire came from unfractionated whole blood and reflected all unsorted peripheral T cells. The source material was blood. The TCR originated in an adult in good health. The chain recombines TRBV7-6 with TRBJ2-5; TRBD2 matches at 12 bases. The CDR3 loop is CASSFLAGGELETQYF. The CDR3 DNA reads as TGTGCCAGCAGCTTCCTAGCGGGGGGGGAGCTGGAGACCCAGTACTTC.